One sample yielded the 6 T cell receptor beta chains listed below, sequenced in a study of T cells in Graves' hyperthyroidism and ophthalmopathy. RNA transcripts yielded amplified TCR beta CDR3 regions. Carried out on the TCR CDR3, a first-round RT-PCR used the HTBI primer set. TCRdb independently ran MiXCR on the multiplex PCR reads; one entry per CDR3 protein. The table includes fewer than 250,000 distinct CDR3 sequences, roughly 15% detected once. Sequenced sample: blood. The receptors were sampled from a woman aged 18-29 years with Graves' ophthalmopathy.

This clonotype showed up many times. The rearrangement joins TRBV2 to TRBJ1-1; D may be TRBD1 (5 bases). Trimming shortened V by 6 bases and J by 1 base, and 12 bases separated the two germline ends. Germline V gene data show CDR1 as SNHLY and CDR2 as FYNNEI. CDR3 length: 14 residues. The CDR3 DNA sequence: TGTGCCAGCAGGGAGCTGACAGAGAACACTGAAGCTTTCTTT. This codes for CASRELTENTEAFF.

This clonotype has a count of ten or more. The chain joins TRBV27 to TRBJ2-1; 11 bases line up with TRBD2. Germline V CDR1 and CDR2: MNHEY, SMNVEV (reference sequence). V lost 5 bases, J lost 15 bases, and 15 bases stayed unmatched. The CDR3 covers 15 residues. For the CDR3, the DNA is TGTGCCAGCAGTGCCAGCGAGCTAGCGGGGGGTAGGTTGTTCTTC. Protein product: CASSASELAGGRLFF.

In DNA, the CDR3 is TGTGCCAGCAGTCTCCGACTGACTAGCGGGGGATCCTACGAGCAGTACTTC. Amino acid sequence: CASSLRLTSGGSYEQYF. The rearrangement links TRBV28 to TRBJ2-7, with 12 positions matching TRBD2. Germline assignment: CDR1 MDHEN and CDR2 SYDVKM. With 5 bases clipped from V and 1 base from J, the junction kept 9 bases outside the gene matches. This CDR3 has 17 residues.

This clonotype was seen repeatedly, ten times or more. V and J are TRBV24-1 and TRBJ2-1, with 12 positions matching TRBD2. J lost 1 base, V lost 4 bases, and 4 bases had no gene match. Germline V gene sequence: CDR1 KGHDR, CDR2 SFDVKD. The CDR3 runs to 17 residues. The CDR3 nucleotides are TGTGCCACCAGTGACCCGGGACTAGCGGGTTCCTACAATGAGCAGTTCTTC. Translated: CATSDPGLAGSYNEQFF.

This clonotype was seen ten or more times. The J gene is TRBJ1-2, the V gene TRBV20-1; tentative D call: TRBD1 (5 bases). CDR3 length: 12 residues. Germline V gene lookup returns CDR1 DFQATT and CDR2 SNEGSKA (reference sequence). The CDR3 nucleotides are TGCAGCCAGTTGAGGGGAGAAAGTGGCTACACCTTC. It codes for CSQLRGESGYTF.

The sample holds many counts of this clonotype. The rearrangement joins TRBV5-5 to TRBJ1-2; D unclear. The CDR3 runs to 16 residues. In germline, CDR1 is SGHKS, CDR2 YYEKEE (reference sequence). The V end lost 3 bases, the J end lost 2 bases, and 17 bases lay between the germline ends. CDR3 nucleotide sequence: TGTGCCAGCAGCTCGGCAGGCGGCGGTGGGAACTATGGCTACACCTTC. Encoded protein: CASSSAGGGGNYGYTF.